Each of the 5 T cell receptor beta chains below was sequenced from the same sample in a study of T cells in tumors after PD-1 blockade. Some clones are missing from TCRdb's copy, which holds only in-frame ones; the method was immunoSEQ multiplex PCR. Of more than 40,000 clones listed, 70% to 85% were seen once; the top ten hold 8% to 9.5%. The source material was PBMCs, sampled before anti-PD-1 therapy. The receptor set was obtained from a human donor with advanced basal cell or squamous cell carcinoma (not recorded which).

This rearrangement joins TRBV6-5 to TRBJ2-7; 7 bases match TRBD1. V was clipped by 8 bases and J by 4 bases; unmatched bases: 5. There are 12 residues in the CDR3. Germline loops: CDR1 MNHEY, CDR2 SVGAGI. CDR3 protein: CASWTGIYEQYF. CDR3 nucleotide sequence: TGTGCCAGCTGGACAGGAATTTACGAGCAGTACTTC.

The chain has TRBV5-6 and TRBJ2-7; D is possibly TRBD1 or TRBD2 (5 bases each). Germline assignment: CDR1 SGHDT and CDR2 YYEEEE. CDR3 length: 15 residues. Trimming stripped 4 bases from V and 3 bases from J, with 17 bases between. For the CDR3, the DNA is TGTGCCAGCAGCGCCGGGGCTAGCACGTACTACGAGCAGTACTTC. It yields the protein CASSAGASTYYEQYF.

This clone was detected a few times. This chain connects TRBV19 to TRBJ2-1; D is tentatively TRBD1 or TRBD2 (5 bases each). V was pared by 6 bases and J by 9 bases, with 18 bases between. Germline CDR1 reads LNHDA; CDR2 reads SQIVND (reference sequence). The CDR3 runs 14 residues. The CDR3 DNA reads TGTGCCAGTAGCCAGGAGGCTAGGGGCCGTGAGCAGTTCTTC. This codes for CASSQEARGREQFF. Based on the CDR3 plus reference TRBV19 and TRBJ2-1, the full variable domain is DGGITQSPKYLFRKEGQNVTLSCEQNLNHDAMYWYRQDPGQGLRLIYYSQIVNDFQKGDIAEGYSVSREKKESFPLTVTSAQKNPTAFYLCASSQEARGREQFFGPGTRLTVL.

This clone was recorded a few times. This sequence joins TRBV7-2 and TRBJ1-5; unclear D gene. The CDR3 length is 15 residues. Trimming removed 5 bases from V and 2 bases from J, with 13 bases in between. CDR1 is SGHTA, CDR2 FQGNSA, per germline. The CDR3 here is CASSPRWGGNQPQHF. Here the CDR3 DNA reads TGTGCCAGCAGCCCGAGATGGGGTGGCAATCAGCCCCAGCATTTT. Full variable domain (remainder filled in from reference TRBV7-2 and TRBJ1-5): GAGVSQSPSNKVTEKGKDVELRCDPISGHTALYWYRQSLGQGLEFLIYFQGNSAPDKSGLPSDRFSAERTGGSVSTLTIQRTQQEDSAVYLCASSPRWGGNQPQHFGDGTRLSIL.

The chain has TRBV28 and TRBJ2-1; D is uncertain. V was cut by 5 bases and J by 7 bases, with 24 bases left in between. The germline V gene encodes CDR1 MDHEN and CDR2 SYDVKM. CDR3 length: 17 amino acids. Here the CDR3 reads CASSRSVSATEGNEQFF. The CDR3 DNA sequence: TGTGCCAGCAGTCGGTCTGTGTCGGCAACCGAAGGTAATGAGCAGTTCTTC. Combining the CDR3 with reference TRBV28 and TRBJ2-1 gives the whole variable domain DVKVTQSSRYLVKRTGEKVFLECVQDMDHENMFWYRQDPGLGLRLIYFSYDVKMKEKGDIPEGYSVSREKKERFSLILESASTNQTSMYLCASSRSVSATEGNEQFFGPGTRLTVL.